Reported below is one T cell receptor (beta chain). Its specificity is unknown. Authors' processing steps: The study built a papillary thyroid cancer distant-metastasis classifier from CDR3 differences across clinicopathological groups. With MiXCR, TCRdb reprocessed the PCR reads. None of the V and J calls come from the authors' own analysis; TCRdb made them. Of about 6,600 clones listed, around a third are singletons. Treatment of any kind had been given to no patient before thyroid surgery. The sample belongs to a study of metastatic and nonmetastatic thyroid tumors. Study summary: Patients with malignant and benign thyroid disease provided blood and tumor or nodule tissue, whose repertoires were compared. Points from the study as a whole: Reportedly, malignant thyroid tumors had significantly higher TCR beta diversity than benign nodules, in blood and tumor.

Between the trimmed V and J ends, which lost 0 bases and 10 bases, there was a span of 13 bases. CDR3 length equals 13 residues. Germline lookup yields CDR1 SGHRS and CDR2 YFSETQ. Sequencing input: adjacent normal tissue. The chain recombines TRBV5-1 with TRBJ1-1, with unresolved D. This TCR came from a female donor with papillary thyroid cancer or a benign thyroid nodule (not recorded which). Some clones in this sample may be carry-over from other donors' samples. CDR3 coding DNA: TGCGCCAGCAGCTTGGGGGAAATAAGCTCAGCTTTCTTT. Translated, it gives CASSLGEISSAFF.